This is a list of T cell receptor beta chains from one sample in a study of immune evolution from preneoplasia to lung adenocarcinoma. Sequencing used immunoSEQ multiplex PCR; TCRdb keeps in-frame clones, though not all of them. The sample lists around 6,000 clones, about 80% occurring once. Sequencing was done on a sample of FFPE minimally invasive lung adenocarcinoma tissue. Receptor source: a person aged 55 to 79 with lung adenocarcinoma. CDR3s include the opening cysteine and the closing phenylalanine or tryptophan. The order of the fields is V gene, J gene, D gene, CDR3 DNA, CDR3 protein. D genes are given only for firm matches.

TRBV28,TRBJ1-1,-,TGTGCCAGCAGTCTTGAGAGTGAAGCTTTCTTT,CASSLESEAFF
TRBV2,TRBJ2-7,TRBD2,TGTGCCAGCAGTGAAGTACTAGCGGCTCGACGCGAGCAGTACTTC,CASSEVLAARREQYF
TRBV5-6,TRBJ2-4,TRBD2,TGTGCCAGCAGCTTGGGGACTAGCGGGATAAAGCAGTACTTC,CASSLGTSGIKQYF
TRBV28,TRBJ2-7,-,TGTGCCAGCAGCCCCCCCTTGGGCGAGCAGTACTTC,CASSPPLGEQYF
TRBV6-1,TRBJ2-1,-,TGTGCCAGCATGGGGGTAAGCTCCTACAATGAGCAGTTCTTC,CASMGVSSYNEQFF
TRBV12-5,TRBJ2-1,-,TGTGCTAGTGGTACCCAGACGGGGGACCCCCACAATGAGCAGTTCTTC,CASGTQTGDPHNEQFF
TRBV27,TRBJ2-2,TRBD1,TGTGCCAGCAGTTTATGGGGGACAGGGTACACCGGGGAGCTGTTTTTT,CASSLWGTGYTGELFF
TRBV27,TRBJ1-5,-,TGTGCCAGCGCACAGGAGGGAGGGCAGCCCCAGCATTTT,CASAQEGGQPQHF
TRBV30,TRBJ1-1,TRBD1,TGTGCCTGGAGTGCCCCGGACAGGGGGCTCACTGAAGCTTTCTTT,CAWSAPDRGLTEAFF
TRBV6-1,TRBJ1-6,TRBD1,TGTGCCAGCAGTGAAGCGACAGGGGAATATTCACCCCTCCACTTT,CASSEATGEYSPLHF
TRBV4-1,TRBJ1-1,-,TGCGCCAGCAGCCAAGATTATGGTAAGGTTACTGAAGCTTTCTTT,CASSQDYGKVTEAFF
TRBV11-2,TRBJ2-3,-,TGTGCCAGCAGCTTAAATCACGATACGCAGTATTTT,CASSLNHDTQYF
TRBV7-2,TRBJ2-5,-,TGTGCCAGCAGCTTAGTTCCACAAGAGACCCAGTACTTC,CASSLVPQETQYF
TRBV28,TRBJ1-2,-,TGTGCCAGCAGACAACAGGTGAACTATGGCTACACCTTC,CASRQQVNYGYTF
TRBV27,TRBJ2-7,TRBD1,TGTGCCAGCAGTTTACGCGACAGGGGGCACGAGCAGTACTTC,CASSLRDRGHEQYF
TRBV27,TRBJ1-5,-,TGTGCCAGCAGTTCAGGGGTCTTACTGCAGCCCCAGCATTTT,CASSSGVLLQPQHF